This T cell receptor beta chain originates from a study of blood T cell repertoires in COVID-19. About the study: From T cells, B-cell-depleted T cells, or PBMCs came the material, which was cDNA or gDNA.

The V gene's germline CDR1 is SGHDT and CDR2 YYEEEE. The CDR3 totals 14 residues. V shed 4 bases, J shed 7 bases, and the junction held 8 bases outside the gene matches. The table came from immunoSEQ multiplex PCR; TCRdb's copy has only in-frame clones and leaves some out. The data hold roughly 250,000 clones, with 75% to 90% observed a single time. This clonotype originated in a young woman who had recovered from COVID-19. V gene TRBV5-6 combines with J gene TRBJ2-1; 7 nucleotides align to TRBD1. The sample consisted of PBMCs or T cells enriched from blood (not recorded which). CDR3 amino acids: CASSPYRGRNEQFF. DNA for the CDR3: TGTGCCAGCAGCCCCTACAGGGGCCGGAATGAGCAGTTCTTC.